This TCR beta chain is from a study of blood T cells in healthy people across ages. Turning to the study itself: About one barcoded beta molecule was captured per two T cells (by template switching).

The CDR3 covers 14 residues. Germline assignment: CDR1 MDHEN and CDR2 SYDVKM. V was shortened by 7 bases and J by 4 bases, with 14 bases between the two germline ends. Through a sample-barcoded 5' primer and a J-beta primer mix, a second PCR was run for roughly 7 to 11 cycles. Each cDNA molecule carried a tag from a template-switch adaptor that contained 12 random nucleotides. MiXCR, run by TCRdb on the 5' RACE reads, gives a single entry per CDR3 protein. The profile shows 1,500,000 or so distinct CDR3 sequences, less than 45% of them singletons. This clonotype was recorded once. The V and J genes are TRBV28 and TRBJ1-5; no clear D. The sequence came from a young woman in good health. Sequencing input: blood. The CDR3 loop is CASTLFSRNQPQHF. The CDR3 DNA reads TGTGCCAGCACCCTTTTCTCCCGAAATCAGCCCCAGCATTTT.